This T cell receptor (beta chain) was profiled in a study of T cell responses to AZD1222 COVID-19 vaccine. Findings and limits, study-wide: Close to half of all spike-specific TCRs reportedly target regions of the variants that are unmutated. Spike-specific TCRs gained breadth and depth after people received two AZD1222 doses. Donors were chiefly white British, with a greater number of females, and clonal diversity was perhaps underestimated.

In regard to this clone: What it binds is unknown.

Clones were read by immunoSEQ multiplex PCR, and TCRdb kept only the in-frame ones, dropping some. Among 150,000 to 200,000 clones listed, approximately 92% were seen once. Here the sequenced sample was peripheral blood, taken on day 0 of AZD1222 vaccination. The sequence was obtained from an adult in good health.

The CDR3 bases are TGTGCCAGCAGTGAAGAAAAGGGGGTCTATGGCTACACCTTC. Translated: CASSEEKGVYGYTF. The rearrangement links TRBV6-1 to TRBJ1-2; maybe TRBD1 (6 bases). The V end was cut by 1 base, the J end by 4 bases, with 10 bases between. Germline V lookup: CDR1 MNHNS, CDR2 SASEGT. The CDR3 loop spans 14 amino acids.